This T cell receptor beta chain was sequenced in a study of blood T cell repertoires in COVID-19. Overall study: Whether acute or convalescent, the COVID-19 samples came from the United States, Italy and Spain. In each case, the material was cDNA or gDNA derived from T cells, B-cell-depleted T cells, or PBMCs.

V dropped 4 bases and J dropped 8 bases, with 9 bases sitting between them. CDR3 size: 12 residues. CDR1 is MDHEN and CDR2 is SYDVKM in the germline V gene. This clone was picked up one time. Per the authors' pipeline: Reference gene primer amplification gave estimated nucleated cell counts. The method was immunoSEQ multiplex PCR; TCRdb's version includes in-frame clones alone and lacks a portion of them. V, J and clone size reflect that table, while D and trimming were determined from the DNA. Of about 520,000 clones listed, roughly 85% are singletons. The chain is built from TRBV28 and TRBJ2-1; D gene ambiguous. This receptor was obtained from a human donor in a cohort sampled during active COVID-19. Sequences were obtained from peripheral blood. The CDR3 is CASSSQVHEQFF. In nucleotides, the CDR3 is TGTGCCAGCAGTTCCCAGGTCCATGAGCAGTTCTTC.